This T cell receptor (beta chain) was sequenced during a study of technical replicates of blood from a handful of donors. Some clones are missing from TCRdb's copy, which holds only in-frame ones; the method was immunoSEQ multiplex PCR. The sample lists under 70,000 clones; just over 85% were seen once. Germline V gives CDR1 LGHNA, CDR2 YNFKEQ. Trimming cost V 0 bases and J 2 bases, with 14 bases left between them. The CDR3 is 17 residues long. The chain links TRBV4-2 to TRBJ2-1; tentatively, D is TRBD2 (6 bases). The receptor comes from a human donor in good health. Some clones in this sample may be carry-over from other donors' samples. The sample consisted of PBMCs. The CDR3 loop is CASSQELGLSTYNEQFF. The CDR3 nucleotides are TGTGCCAGCAGCCAAGAACTCGGACTATCAACCTACAATGAGCAGTTCTTC.